The clone carrying this T cell receptor beta chain has more than one count but fewer than ten. Assay used: immunoSEQ multiplex PCR; TCRdb lists only in-frame clones, some missing. The table shows 200,000 to 300,000 clones, with 83% occurring only once. This entry comes from a study of blood T cell repertoires in COVID-19. V lost 5 bases to trimming and J lost 7 bases, with 21 bases between them. Germline loops: CDR1 MGHRA, CDR2 YSYEKL. This CDR3 is 15 amino acids long. The sequence came from a human donor in a cohort sampled during active COVID-19. Sample: peripheral blood. The rearrangement uses TRBV4-1 and TRBJ2-7; perhaps TRBD2 as D (6 bases). The CDR3 region has the DNA TGCGCCAGCAGCTCCCGGAGGGCCACCCCTACGGAGCAGTACTTC. This gives the protein CASSSRRATPTEQYF.